The present entry profiles one TCR beta chain with its context. Generated by immunoSEQ multiplex PCR, the TCRdb table keeps only in-frame clones and is missing some. In the table there are some 71,000 clones, 90% of which are singletons. This entry comes from a study of blood T cell repertoires in COVID-19. Study details: The analysed material was cDNA or gDNA that came from T cells, B-cell-depleted T cells, or PBMCs.

CDR3 length equals 17 residues. The V gene's germline CDR1 is SGHTA and CDR2 FQGNSA. Trimming removed 2 bases from V and 4 bases from J; junction bases left unmatched: 9. V and J are TRBV7-2 and TRBJ2-2; 8 bases are a match to TRBD2. Sequencing was done on a sample of peripheral blood. The sequence came from a young woman with acute or convalescent COVID-19. The CDR3 coding sequence is TGTGCCAGCAGCTTACTTAGCGGGACGTCGCTCACCGGGGAGCTGTTTTTT. Translated: CASSLLSGTSLTGELFF. Complete variable domain (other parts from reference TRBV7-2 and TRBJ2-2): GAGVSQSPSNKVTEKGKDVELRCDPISGHTALYWYRQSLGQGLEFLIYFQGNSAPDKSGLPSDRFSAERTGGSVSTLTIQRTQQEDSAVYLCASSLLSGTSLTGELFFGEGSRLTVL.